The present T cell receptor (beta chain) was sequenced within a study of T cell responses to AZD1222 COVID-19 vaccine. The wider study: Second-dose timings of about 4 or about 12 weeks were pooled.

CDR3 length equals 13 residues. In regard to this clone: Its antigen is not identified.

Findings of the study overall: White British people made up most donors, females outnumbered males, and clonal diversity was possibly underestimated.

Libraries were prepared by immunoSEQ multiplex PCR; TCRdb keeps only in-frame clonotypes and omits some of them. The table has fewer than 110,000 clones, approximately 90% seen once. The source was peripheral blood, collected on day 0 of AZD1222 vaccination. The chain employs TRBV21-1 and TRBJ1-4; whether TRBD1, the table's D call, matches the DNA was not checked. TRBV21-1 is given as a pseudogene. This TCR came from an adult in good health. The CDR3 DNA reads TGTGCCAGCACCATAGACATCTCTGAAAAACTGTTTTTT. As protein: CASTIDISEKLFF.